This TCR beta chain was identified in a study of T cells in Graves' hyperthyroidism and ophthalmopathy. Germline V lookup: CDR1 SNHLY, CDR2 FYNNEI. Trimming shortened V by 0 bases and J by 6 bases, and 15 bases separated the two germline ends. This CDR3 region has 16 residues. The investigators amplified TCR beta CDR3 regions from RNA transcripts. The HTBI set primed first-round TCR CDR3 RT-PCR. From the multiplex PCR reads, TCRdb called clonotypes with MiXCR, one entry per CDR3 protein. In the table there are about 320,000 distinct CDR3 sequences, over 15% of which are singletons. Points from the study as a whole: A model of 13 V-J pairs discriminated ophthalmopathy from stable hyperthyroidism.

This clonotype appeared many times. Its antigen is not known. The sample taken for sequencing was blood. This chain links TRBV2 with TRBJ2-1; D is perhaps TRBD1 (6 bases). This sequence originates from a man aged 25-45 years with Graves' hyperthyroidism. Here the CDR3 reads CASSEALGQGGNEQFF. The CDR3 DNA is TGTGCCAGCAGTGAAGCGCTCGGACAAGGGGGCAATGAGCAGTTCTTC. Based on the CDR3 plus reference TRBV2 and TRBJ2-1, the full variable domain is EPEVTQTPSHQVTQMGQEVILRCVPISNHLYFYWYRQILGQKVEFLVSFYNNEISEKSEIFDDQFSVERPDGSNFTLKIRSTKLEDSAMYFCASSEALGQGGNEQFFGPGTRLTVL.